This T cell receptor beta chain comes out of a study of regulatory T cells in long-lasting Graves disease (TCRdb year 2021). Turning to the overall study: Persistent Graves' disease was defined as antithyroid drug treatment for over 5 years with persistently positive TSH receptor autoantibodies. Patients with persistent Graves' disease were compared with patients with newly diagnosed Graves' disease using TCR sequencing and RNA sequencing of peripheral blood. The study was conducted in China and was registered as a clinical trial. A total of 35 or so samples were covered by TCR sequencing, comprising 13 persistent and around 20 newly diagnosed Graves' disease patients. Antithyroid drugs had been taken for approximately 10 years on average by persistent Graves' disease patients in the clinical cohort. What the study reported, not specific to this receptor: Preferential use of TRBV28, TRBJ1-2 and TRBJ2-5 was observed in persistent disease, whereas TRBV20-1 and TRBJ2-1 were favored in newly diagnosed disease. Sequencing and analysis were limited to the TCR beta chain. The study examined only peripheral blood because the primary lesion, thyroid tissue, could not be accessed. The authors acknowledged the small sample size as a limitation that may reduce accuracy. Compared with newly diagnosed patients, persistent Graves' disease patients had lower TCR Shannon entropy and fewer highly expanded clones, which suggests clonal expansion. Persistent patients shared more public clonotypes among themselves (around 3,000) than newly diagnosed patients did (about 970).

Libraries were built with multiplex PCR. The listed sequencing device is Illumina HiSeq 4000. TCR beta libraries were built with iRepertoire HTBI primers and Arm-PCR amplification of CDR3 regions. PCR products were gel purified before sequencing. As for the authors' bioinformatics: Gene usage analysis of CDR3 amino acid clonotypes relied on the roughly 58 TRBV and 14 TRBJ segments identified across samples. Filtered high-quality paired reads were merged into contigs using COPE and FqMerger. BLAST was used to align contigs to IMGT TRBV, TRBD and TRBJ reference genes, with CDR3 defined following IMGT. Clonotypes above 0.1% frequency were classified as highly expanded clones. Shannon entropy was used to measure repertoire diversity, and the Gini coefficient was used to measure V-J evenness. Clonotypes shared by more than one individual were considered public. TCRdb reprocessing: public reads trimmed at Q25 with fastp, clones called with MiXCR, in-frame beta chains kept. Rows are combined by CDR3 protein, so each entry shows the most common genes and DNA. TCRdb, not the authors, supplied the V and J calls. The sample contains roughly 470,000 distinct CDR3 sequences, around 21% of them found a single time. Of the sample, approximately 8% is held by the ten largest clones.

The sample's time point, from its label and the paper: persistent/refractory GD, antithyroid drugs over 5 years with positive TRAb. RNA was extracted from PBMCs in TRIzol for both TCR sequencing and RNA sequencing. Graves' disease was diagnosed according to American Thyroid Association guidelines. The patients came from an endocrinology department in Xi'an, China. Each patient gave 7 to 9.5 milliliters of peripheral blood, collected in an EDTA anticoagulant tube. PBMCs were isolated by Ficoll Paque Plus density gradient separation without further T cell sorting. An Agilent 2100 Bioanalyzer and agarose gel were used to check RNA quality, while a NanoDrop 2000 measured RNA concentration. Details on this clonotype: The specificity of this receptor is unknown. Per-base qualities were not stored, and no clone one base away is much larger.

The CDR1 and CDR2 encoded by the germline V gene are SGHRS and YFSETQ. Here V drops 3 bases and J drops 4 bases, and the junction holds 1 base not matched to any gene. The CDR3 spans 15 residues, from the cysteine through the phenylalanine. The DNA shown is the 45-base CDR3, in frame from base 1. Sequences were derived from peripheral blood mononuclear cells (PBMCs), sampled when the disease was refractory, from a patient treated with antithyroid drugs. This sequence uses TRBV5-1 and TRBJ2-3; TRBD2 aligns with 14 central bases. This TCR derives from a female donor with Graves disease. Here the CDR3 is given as CASSSGLAGADTQYF. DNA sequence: TGCGCCAGCAGCTCGGGACTAGCGGGAGCAGATACGCAGTATTTT.